What follows are 10 T cell receptor beta chains derived from one specimen sequenced in a study of blood T cell repertoires in COVID-19. Clones were sequenced by immunoSEQ multiplex PCR, and TCRdb holds only the in-frame ones, with some missing. Altogether 50,000 to 70,000 clones are present, under 85% being singletons, with the ten largest covering 3.2%. Sequencing input: peripheral blood. The receptors derive from a man aged 60-69 years with acute or convalescent COVID-19.

This clone was picked up one time. The chain uses TRBV27 and TRBJ1-4; D gene ambiguous. The CDR3 length is 12 residues. CDR1 is MNHEY and CDR2 is SMNVEV in the germline V gene (reference sequence). With 8 bases removed from V and 5 bases from J, the gap between germline ends came to 9 bases. The CDR3 DNA is TGTGCCAGCGGGCCTTCAAATGAAAAACTGTTTTTT. It encodes CASGPSNEKLFF.

Only a few counts were recorded for this clone. The V call is TRBV7-6, the J call TRBJ1-3; the D is unclear. The CDR3 length is 15 residues. Trimming took off 5 bases at V and 2 bases at J, with 13 bases between the two ends. From germline, CDR1 is SGHVS and CDR2 FNYEAQ. This CDR3 reads CASSRLSVPGNTIYF. CDR3 bases: TGTGCCAGCAGCCGTCTCTCGGTCCCTGGAAACACCATATATTTT.

This clone was seen only a few times. The V call is TRBV5-1, the J call TRBJ1-2; 8 nucleotides align to TRBD1. Germline V gene sequence: CDR1 SGHRS, CDR2 YFSETQ. This CDR3 is 15 amino acids long. Unmatched junction bases numbered 11, after V lost 2 bases and J lost 8 bases. The CDR3 DNA follows: TGCGCCAGCAGCTTAGAGACAGGGGACCCGGGGGGCTACACCTTC. It codes for CASSLETGDPGGYTF. Using reference TRBV5-1 and TRBJ1-2 for the parts outside the CDR3, the full variable domain is KAGVTQTPRYLIKTRGQQVTLSCSPISGHRSVSWYQQTPGQGLQFLFEYFSETQRNKGNFPGRFSGRQFSNSRSEMNVSTLELGDSALYLCASSLETGDPGGYTFGSGTRLTVV.

The chain has TRBV7-9 and TRBJ1-1; 9 positions match TRBD1. The CDR3 length is 15 residues. Germline V gene sequence: CDR1 SEHNR, CDR2 FQNEAQ (reference sequence). V trimming: 4 bases; J trimming: 2 bases; junction bases outside the gene matches: 5. CDR3 sequence reads: CASSSRTGVNTEAFF. The CDR3 DNA is TGTGCCAGCAGCTCCCGGACAGGGGTAAACACTGAAGCTTTCTTT.

The genes are TRBV6-6 and TRBJ2-1; 9 bases are shared with TRBD1. V shed 10 bases and J 7 bases; nucleotides not matched to a gene: 14. CDR1 and CDR2 (germline): MNHNY, SVGAGI (reference sequence). This CDR3 contains 15 residues. The CDR3 bases are TGTGCCACCTTTCACAGGGGGCAAAGATTTAATGAGCAGTTCTTC. Protein: CATFHRGQRFNEQFF.

The J gene is TRBJ2-7, the V gene TRBV29-1; 8 bases map to TRBD2. Per germline, CDR1 SQVTM and CDR2 ANQGSEA. The CDR3 is made up of 16 amino acids. The ends lost 5 bases at V and 3 bases at J; junction bases unmatched: 15. The CDR3 bases are TGCAGCGTTATCCCCGTCGTCGCGGGGGGATACTACGAGCAGTACTTC. As protein: CSVIPVVAGGYYEQYF.

Here the CDR3 reads CATSGRQGHPQHF. Written as DNA, the CDR3 is TGTGCCACCAGTGGTCGACAGGGACATCCCCAGCATTTT. The genes are TRBV24-1 and TRBJ1-5; 7 nucleotides line up with TRBD1. Per germline, CDR1 KGHDR and CDR2 SFDVKD. V lost 5 bases, J lost 10 bases, and 7 bases stayed unmatched. CDR3 length equals 13 residues.

The chain couples TRBV5-4 to TRBJ2-2; 10 bases map to TRBD2. This CDR3 is built from 16 residues. V was pared by 5 bases and J by 3 bases, with 7 bases of the junction left unmatched. Germline V CDR1 and CDR2: SGHNT, YYREEE (reference sequence). CDR3 region: CASRQSGGADTGELFF. Written as DNA, the CDR3 is TGTGCCAGCAGGCAAAGCGGGGGGGCCGACACCGGGGAGCTGTTTTTT.

This clone has only a few counts. Different DNA sequences within this sample yield the same CDR3. The CDR3 spells CASSYSGGNTEAFF. As DNA, the CDR3 is TGTGCCAGCAGTTACTCAGGGGGGAACACTGAAGCTTTCTTT. The chain carries TRBV6-5 and TRBJ1-1, with TRBD1 as a possible D gene (6 bases). The germline CDR1 and CDR2 sequences are MNHEY and SVGAGI. Trimming pared 0 bases from V and 1 base from J, leaving 6 bases between. The CDR3 runs to 14 residues.

The V call is TRBV5-1, the J call TRBJ2-1; 10 bases match TRBD2. The ends lost 4 bases at V and 7 bases at J; junction bases unmatched: 8. The length of the CDR3 is 15 residues. From germline, CDR1 is SGHRS and CDR2 YFSETQ. CDR3 sequence (DNA): TGCGCCAGCAGCCCTATAGCGGGGGGTGGTAATGAGCAGTTCTTC. Translating it yields CASSPIAGGGNEQFF.